This T cell receptor beta chain was found in a study of cytomegalovirus exposure and HLA in healthy donors (dated by TCRdb to the late 2010s). Concerning the study at large: According to an earlier analysis of around 600 of the donors, about 190 million T cells yielded 117 million unique TCR beta sequences and about 280 Gb of sequence data. An early release that covered roughly 600 HLA-typed donors contained about 300 gigabases of sequencing data and about 93 million unique TCR sequences. Of the 398 genotyped donors, approximately 82% fell in the genetic ancestry cluster associated with self-reported Caucasian donors. The aim of the study was to test whether cataloging public T cell receptors could identify signatures of past pathogen exposure. The T cell repertoires of under 750 subjects were profiled by immunosequencing and related to cytomegalovirus serostatus. Besides the first cohort of 666 subjects, a separate validation cohort made up of roughly 120 different subjects was used. High-throughput TCR immunosequencing, statistical association of individual TCRs with disease status, and machine learning were combined to predict cytomegalovirus infection status. A later analysis re-analyzed previously published TCR beta repertoires from 650 to 800 donors and added high-resolution HLA genotyping to study TCR occurrence patterns. Rather than drawing on any new phenotypic data, the later analysis identified candidate immune exposures from TCR beta sequences and the way those sequences occurred across donors. An earlier analysis of approximately 580 of the donors used high-throughput TCR beta sequencing to judge whether each TCR beta V gene segment behaved as functional or pseudogenic. Donor age, sex, ethnicity and CMV serostatus were compiled together with the repertoire data. A later genetic analysis used genome-wide SNP genotypes for about 55% of the 666 donors, treating that subset as a discovery cohort. Every repertoire in the discovery cohort had been generated on one and the same sequencing platform. Both class I and class II loci were covered by HLA typing, at four-digit resolution. Typing coverage varied by locus: roughly 620-630 donors for A, B, C, DRB1 and DQB1; some 520 for DQA1; more than 600 for DPA1; approximately 490 for DPB1. About five DR-DQ haplotypes were treated as single units for association and clustering because of strong linkage in the cohort. Among roughly 400 genotyped donors of the cohort, an average of approximately 220,000 unique TCR beta nucleotide sequences was sequenced per donor, of which about 18% were non-productive. The research as a whole found: The study listed 170 or so TCR beta chains as associated with cytomegalovirus. Compared with equally common non-associated chains, HLA-associated TCR beta chains in a later analysis were more clonally expanded and had lower generation probabilities. The classifier was reported to diagnose cytomegalovirus status with high specificity and sensitivity in both the original cohort and the validation cohort. Assigning TCR associations to individual alleles was difficult when HLA alleles, especially DR and DQ, strongly co-occurred. According to the authors, the approach could potentially be generalized to other disease states and immunological phenotypes. The cohort was sequenced for TCR beta chains only, and without alpha or paired-chain data the features that could be detected were limited. Linkage disequilibrium might explain the correlated functional status among segregating V segments, but an unknown experimental factor could not be excluded. A later analysis associated 17,000 or so TCR beta sequences with specific HLA alleles at a false discovery rate of 0.05. A group of highly shared sequence variants was considered likely to be a technical artifact of the sequencing pipeline. In an earlier analysis of approximately 590 of the donors, most TCR beta V segments appeared in productive rearrangements about 87% or about 30% of the time, broadly matching IMGT annotations. In vitro tests confirmed that a few of the cytomegalovirus-associated TCR beta chains recognize cytomegalovirus antigens. A later genetic analysis reported fewer N-insertions in productive TCRs among donors in an Asian-associated ancestry cluster than the roughly 700-donor mean. A further reported finding was that TCR beta sequences accurately predicted the HLA-A and HLA-B alleles for most subjects in the first cohort. V-gene and J-gene trimming of TCR beta chains was associated with a missense DCLRE1C variant in a later genetic analysis, and the association was replicated in an independent cohort. Some 15 rarely observed V segments, including chromosome 9 orphons, were excluded from the earlier analysis of about 500 of the donors because counts were too low. A later analysis found that TCR association rates varied across HLA loci, with DRB1 alleles showing the most associated TCRs and HLA-C alleles the fewest. According to a later analysis, most CMV-associated TCR beta chains appeared to be HLA-restricted, and the HLA associations seemed to be driven largely by CMV exposure. The 87-base-pair reads could not distinguish some IMGT-functional V segments, including TRBV6-2 and TRBV6-3, so those segments were excluded. Roughly uniform sequencing depth across donors was assumed in presence/absence analyses, although this assumption may not hold. CMV serostatus was the only immune exposure information available for the cohort. Because some donors lacked HLA typing at each locus, the association tests relied only on the typed subset. Several of the top co-occurrence clusters appeared to be linked to parvovirus B19, influenza, CMV and Epstein-Barr virus, according to a later analysis. Most TCR sequences were seen in very few donors, while some public TCRs were found in many individuals.

The germline ends are 15 bases apart after V is trimmed by 6 bases and J by 4 bases. The CDR3 runs 14 amino acids, cysteine and phenylalanine included. Only the CDR3 region is kept as DNA, spanning 42 bases read in frame from base 1. CDR1 LGHNT and CDR2 FRNRAP were looked up in the germline V gene. The cohort consisted of fewer than 700 healthy bone marrow donors. All cohort members were sampled while nominally healthy, although unrecorded immune exposures were likely present. The donor tested CMV seronegative, placing the donor among the approximately 360 seronegative members of the cohort. Each donor provided a peripheral blood sample, and peripheral blood mononuclear cells were used for TCR beta sequencing. Genomic DNA was extracted from the blood cell samples with the Qiagen DNeasy Blood Extraction Kit. This clone has only a few counts. What antigen it recognizes has not been identified. No quality values exist for individual bases; no much larger clone is one base distant.

The library relied on the immunoSEQ multiplex PCR assay. For the multiplex PCR, a mixture combining 60 forward primers for TCR Vbeta segments and 13 reverse primers for TCR Jbeta segments was used. Amplification of the CDR3 region of rearranged TCR beta genes was performed with a multiplex PCR assay on genomic DNA. Amplified TCR beta libraries were sequenced as 87-base-pair reads on the Illumina HiSeq System. The authors processed their data as follows. A later analysis counted tens of millions of unique TCR beta chains across the 550 to 700 repertoires, and about 10 million of these chains were shared by at least two donors. To remove PCR and sequencing errors, raw reads were error-corrected and collapsed into unique sequences using a nearest-neighbor algorithm that merged closely related sequences. V, D and J gene segments were assigned by aligning CDR3 sequences to IMGT reference sequences. Each retained sequence needed at least a six-nucleotide match to both a V gene segment and a J gene segment. Rearrangements were called productive when the CDR3 lacked stop codons and stayed in frame with V and J; all others were non-productive. CDR3 was defined according to IMGT convention as the region running from the second conserved V-encoded cysteine to the conserved J-encoded phenylalanine. The earlier analysis of about 620 of the donors excluded sequences that lacked an unambiguous match to a single V gene segment. An earlier analysis of 500 to 700 of the donors classified V segments as functional when productive rearrangements were above 56.7% and as segregating when the standard deviation between donors was above 5%. A statistical classification framework was built for diagnosing cytomegalovirus status from the catalog of TCR beta chain sequences. In a later analysis, V and J genes were assigned by comparing TCR nucleotide sequences against IMGT/GENE-DB human TR gene sequences. A later analysis assigned CDR3 sequences and most-parsimonious VDJ recombination scenarios with the TCRdist pipeline. A later analysis defined each TCR beta chain by its CDR3 amino acid sequence plus V-gene family, and excluded reads lacking a unique V-gene family. To address suspected cross-contamination and a sequencing artifact, a later analysis removed under 600 highly shared, low-generation-probability nucleotide sequences. For each public chain, a later analysis derived a clonal expansion index from normalized ranks of inferred template counts within each repertoire. In a later analysis, generation probabilities were computed with a VDJ recombination model fitted to out-of-frame rearrangements, and the resulting probabilities were checked against IGoR. In a later analysis, TCR-TCR, TCR-HLA and TCR-CMV co-occurrence was scored with hypergeometric tests, and a repertoire-size bias correction was applied to TCR pairs. A later analysis estimated false discovery rates by permuting HLA or CMV assignments 20 times. In a later analysis, co-occurring TCRs were grouped using DBSCAN, with TCRdist sequence similarity added in when clustering inside HLA-allele-positive subsets. Repertoires with fewer than 30,000 or more than 120,000 public chains were left out of co-occurrence clustering, as were five repertoires with anomalous nucleotide sharing. The clones in this table, taken by TCRdb from immuneACCESS, are in-frame only. Not every clone is retained; where verified, under half of the shortfall comes from an unresolved V gene, and the cause of the rest is unknown. That table gives V, J and clone size, and the DNA gave D and trimming. The sample contains approximately 200,000 clones, approximately 80% of them found a single time. The top ten clones comprise over 1.1% of the sample.

Sequenced input: PBMCs. The clonotype originates from a girl between 5 and 17 years old in good health and CMV-seronegative. The chain is assembled from TRBV12-5 and TRBJ1-2; TRBD1 is perhaps the D gene, given 6 matching bases. The CDR3 loop reads CASGPRGGGYGYTF. The DNA reads as follows: TGTGCTAGTGGCCCACGAGGGGGGGGCTATGGCTACACCTTC.